The present T cell receptor (beta chain) was sequenced within a study of molecular identifiers for immune sequencing clone quantification. Sorted naive CD8 T cells, about 17,000 to 1,000,000, were sequenced from 10%, 30% or 50% RNA. This clonotype was seen ten or more times. Its matching antigen is unknown. TCRdb passed the PCR reads through MiXCR, listing each CDR3 protein once. The data show about 320,000 distinct CDR3 sequences, about a quarter seen once. The study, taken as a whole, reports: Jurkat TCR RNA spiked in from one cell (amid 800,000 to 1,000,000 naive cells) was reportedly detectable. More than 99% of effector molecules, versus under 1% of naive-cell molecules, belonged to clones above 20 RNA copies. Clone sizes that are highly expanded could be underestimated when identical TCR molecules share a barcode.

The V and J ends lost 4 bases and 4 bases, in that order; junction bases with no gene match: 12. CDR3 length: 18 residues. Germline assignment: CDR1 MGHDK and CDR2 SYGVNS. V gene TRBV25-1 combines with J gene TRBJ2-3; 12 bases are a match to TRBD2. The clonotype comes from a human donor in good health. Some libraries in this study had Jurkat cell RNA spiked in. The sequencing sample was made of naive CD8+ T cells from blood, with Jurkat cell RNA spiked in. The subset here: FACS-sorted CD8+CD4-CCR7+CD45RA+ naive T cells. CDR3: CASSAPLSSGRAADTQYF. For the CDR3, the DNA is TGTGCCAGCAGTGCCCCCCTCTCTAGCGGGAGGGCCGCAGATACGCAGTATTTT.